This T cell receptor beta chain derives from a study of shared clonotypes between healthy human individuals. Whole-study results and caveats: The sharing of about 5% of naive CD4 clonotypes was seen across a handful of donors.

Sequencing used immunoSEQ multiplex PCR; TCRdb keeps in-frame clones, though not all of them. The sample has about 2.4 million clones; approximately 93% are singletons. The table lists this clone with a count of one. Its antigen remains unidentified. The CDR3 covers 15 residues. Germline V lookup: CDR1 SGDLS, CDR2 YYNGEE. The V gene end was trimmed by 0 bases and the J gene end by 4 bases; junction bases not matched to a gene: 6. The gene calls are TRBV9 and TRBJ2-7, with 8 bases aligning to TRBD1. The sequencing input was naive CD4+ T cells from PBMCs. Subset denoted: CD45RA+ positively selected. This clonotype was obtained from a man between 18 and 35 years old in good health. Some clones in this sample may be carry-over from other donors' samples. The DNA for the CDR3 is TGTGCCAGCAGCGTAGGGGCAGGGGGCGCGTACGAGCAGTACTTC. Its protein product is CASSVGAGGAYEQYF.